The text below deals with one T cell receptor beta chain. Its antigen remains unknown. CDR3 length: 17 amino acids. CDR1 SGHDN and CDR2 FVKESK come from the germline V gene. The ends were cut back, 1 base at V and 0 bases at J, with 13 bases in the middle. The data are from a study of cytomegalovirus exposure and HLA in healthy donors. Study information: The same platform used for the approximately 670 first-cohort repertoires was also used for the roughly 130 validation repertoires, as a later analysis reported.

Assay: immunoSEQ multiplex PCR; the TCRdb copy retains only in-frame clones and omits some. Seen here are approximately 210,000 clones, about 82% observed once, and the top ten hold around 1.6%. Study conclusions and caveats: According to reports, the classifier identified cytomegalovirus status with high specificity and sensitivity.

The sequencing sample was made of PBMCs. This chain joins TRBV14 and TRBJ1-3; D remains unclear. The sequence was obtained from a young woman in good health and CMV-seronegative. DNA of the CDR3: TGTGCCAGCAGCCAAGTGTTGGGCATCGCCTCTGGAAACACCATATATTTT. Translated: CASSQVLGIASGNTIYF. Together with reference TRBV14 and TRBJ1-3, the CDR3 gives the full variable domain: EAGVTQFPSHSVIEKGQTVTLRCDPISGHDNLYWYRRVMGKEIKFLLHFVKESKQDESGMPNNRFLAERTGGTYSTLKVQPAELEDSGVYFCASSQVLGIASGNTIYFGEGSWLTVV.